Each of the 30 T cell receptor beta chains below was sequenced from the same sample in a study of blood T cell repertoires in COVID-19. TCRdb keeps only in-frame clones here, not all; method: immunoSEQ multiplex PCR. The data hold about 71,000 clones, with approximately 90% observed a single time. What was sequenced was peripheral blood. Receptors originate from a woman older than 75 with acute or convalescent COVID-19.

This clone is a singleton in its sample. The same CDR3 is also encoded by other DNA sequences in this sample. The chain couples TRBV12-3 or TRBV12-4 to TRBJ2-7; 7 bases line up with TRBD1. The CDR3 is 13 amino acids. Trimming removed 6 bases from V and 0 bases from J; junction bases left unmatched: 2. CDR3 region: CASSWTGSYEQYF. CDR3 in DNA: TGTGCCAGCAGCTGGACAGGCTCCTACGAGCAGTACTTC.

The V and J genes are TRBV4-1 and TRBJ2-3; TRBD2 matches at 10 bases. Germline CDR1 MGHRA, CDR2 YSYEKL. The CDR3 is 16 residues long. With 3 bases clipped from V and 6 bases from J, the junction kept 9 bases outside the gene matches. In nucleotides, the CDR3 is TGCGCCAGCAGCCACGAACTAGCGGGGCCCAGGGATACGCAGTATTTT. The encoded protein is CASSHELAGPRDTQYF.

The sample holds one count of this clone. The chain uses TRBV12-5 and TRBJ2-1; D possibly corresponds to TRBD2 (6 bases). There are 14 residues in the CDR3. The V end lost 5 bases, the J end lost 5 bases, and 13 bases lay between the germline ends. Germline CDR1 and CDR2: LGHNT and FRNRAP. DNA of the CDR3: TGTGCTAGTGGTAACCTTGGGACTGACAATGAGCAGTTCTTC. This encodes CASGNLGTDNEQFF.

The chain recombines TRBV18 with TRBJ1-1; D unclear. Deletions cut 5 bases from V and 5 bases from J, with 12 bases between. Germline V lookup: CDR1 KGHSH, CDR2 LQKENI. This CDR3 region has 13 residues. CDR3 sequence reads: CASSNSRGTEAFF. The CDR3 DNA is TGTGCCAGCTCAAACTCCCGAGGGACTGAAGCTTTCTTT.

This chain connects TRBV5-1 to TRBJ2-7, with TRBD2 identical over 9 bases. This CDR3 has 14 residues. Germline loops: CDR1 SGHRS, CDR2 YFSETQ. J lost 3 bases, V lost 3 bases, and 4 bases had no gene match. This chain's CDR3 is CASSWTSVNYEQYF. In DNA, the CDR3 is TGCGCCAGCAGCTGGACTAGCGTGAACTACGAGCAGTACTTC.

The chain joins TRBV19 to TRBJ2-4; 13 nucleotides match TRBD2. J was trimmed by 8 bases and V by 3 bases; bases with no gene match: 4. The CDR3 contains 15 residues. Per germline, CDR1 LNHDA and CDR2 SQIVND (reference sequence). The CDR3, as DNA: TGTGCCAGTAGTATGCCCGGACTAGCGGGAGACATTCAGTACTTC. Translated, it gives CASSMPGLAGDIQYF.

The V call is TRBV27, the J call TRBJ2-7; D is perhaps TRBD2 (6 bases). V lost 10 bases and J lost 3, with 16 bases in between. The CDR3 is 13 amino acids. Germline loops: CDR1 MNHEY, CDR2 SMNVEV (reference sequence). CDR3: CATQAGQGYEQYF. CDR3 nucleotide sequence: TGTGCCACTCAGGCGGGGCAGGGCTACGAGCAGTACTTC.

The chain is built from TRBV10-2 and TRBJ2-7; a weak D match, TRBD1 (5 bases). CDR3 length: 14 residues. CDR1 and CDR2 from the germline V gene are WSHSY and SAAADI. Deletions cut 3 bases from V and 10 bases from J, with 19 bases between. CDR3 nucleotide sequence: TGCGCCAGCAGTGAAGGGGCGATTACTACGAGACAGTACTTC. It specifies CASSEGAITTRQYF.

The V gene is TRBV18, the J gene TRBJ2-7, with D possibly TRBD2 on 6 matching bases. Germline V gene data show CDR1 as KGHSH and CDR2 as LQKENI. This CDR3 comprises 15 residues. V shed 0 bases and J shed 7 bases, with 16 bases lying between them. The DNA of the CDR3 is TGTGCCAGCTCACCACCGGAGGGGACCGGGAGAGAGCAGTACTTC. Translation gives CASSPPEGTGREQYF.

The gene calls are TRBV5-1 and TRBJ2-1, with 10 bases fitting TRBD2. This CDR3 spans 14 amino acids. V trimming: 7 bases; J trimming: 4 bases; junction bases outside the gene matches: 5. Germline CDR1 SGHRS, CDR2 YFSETQ. This chain's CDR3 is CASEAGGGYNEQFF. The CDR3 DNA follows: TGCGCCAGCGAAGCGGGAGGGGGTTACAATGAGCAGTTCTTC.

The chain uses TRBV28 and TRBJ1-4, with 7 bases matching TRBD1. V shed 5 bases and J 2 bases; nucleotides not matched to a gene: 5. CDR3 size: 15 residues. Germline V gene data show CDR1 as MDHEN and CDR2 as SYDVKM. CDR3 in DNA: TGTGCCAGCAGTCCGGGCAGGGGGACTAATGAAAAACTGTTTTTT. Protein: CASSPGRGTNEKLFF.

The chain combines TRBV3-1 (or the pseudogene TRBV3-2) with TRBJ1-5; D perhaps matches TRBD1 (5 bases). The germline V gene encodes CDR1 LGHDT and CDR2 YNNKEL (reference sequence). The ends were cut back, 5 bases at V and 6 bases at J, with 11 bases in the middle. CDR3 length equals 13 residues. The chain's CDR3 is CASSIGGAQPQHF. The CDR3 region has the DNA TGTGCCAGCAGCATAGGTGGGGCTCAGCCCCAGCATTTT.

The rearrangement uses TRBV7-3 and TRBJ2-3, with D possibly TRBD2 on 5 matching bases. Per germline, CDR1 SGHTA and CDR2 FQGTGA. Deletions cut 4 bases from V and 1 base from J, with 15 bases between. CDR3 length: 16 residues. CDR3 protein: CASSSNGLAGTDTQYF. The DNA for the CDR3 is TGTGCCAGCAGCTCGAACGGGCTAGCAGGCACAGATACGCAGTATTTT.

The rearrangement uses TRBV7-2 and TRBJ2-7; D is perhaps TRBD1 (6 bases). V gave up 1 base and J gave up 6 bases, with 10 bases separating them. CDR1 is SGHTA and CDR2 is FQGNSA in the germline V gene. This CDR3 has 13 residues. The CDR3: CASSLEQGLEQYF. As DNA, the CDR3 is TGTGCCAGCAGCTTAGAGCAGGGGCTCGAGCAGTACTTC.

This chain uses TRBV5-1 with TRBJ1-5; 7 bases agree with TRBD1. V shed 5 bases, J shed 3 bases, and the junction held 5 bases outside the gene matches. In germline, CDR1 is SGHRS, CDR2 YFSETQ. CDR3 length: 14 amino acids. The CDR3, as DNA: TGCGCCAGCAGTTTACAGGGGAACAATCAGCCCCAGCATTTT. Translating it yields CASSLQGNNQPQHF. The whole variable domain, remainder taken from reference TRBV5-1 and TRBJ1-5, is KAGVTQTPRYLIKTRGQQVTLSCSPISGHRSVSWYQQTPGQGLQFLFEYFSETQRNKGNFPGRFSGRQFSNSRSEMNVSTLELGDSALYLCASSLQGNNQPQHFGDGTRLSIL.

V and J are TRBV9 and TRBJ2-1, with 13 bases aligning to TRBD2. The ends lost 3 bases at V and 8 bases at J; junction bases unmatched: 8. The CDR3 loop spans 16 amino acids. The germline gives CDR1 SGDLS, CDR2 YYNGEE. The CDR3 coding sequence is TGTGCCAGCAGCGACACTAGCGGGAGGGCCGCATATGAGCAGTTCTTC. Its protein is CASSDTSGRAAYEQFF.

The rearrangement joins TRBV27 to TRBJ1-1, with D maybe TRBD1 (6 bases). CDR3 length: 17 residues. The V end was cut by 2 bases, the J end by 0 bases, with 16 bases between. Germline CDR1 is MNHEY and CDR2 is SMNVEV (reference sequence). The CDR3 DNA sequence: TGTGCCAGCAGTTTAAAGGGGGGGGCAGGGATGAACACTGAAGCTTTCTTT. It yields the protein CASSLKGGAGMNTEAFF.

This clone was observed a single time. DNA of the CDR3: TGTGCCAGTAATCCGACAGGAAACACTGAAGCTTTCTTT. It translates to CASNPTGNTEAFF. This chain joins TRBV19 and TRBJ1-1, with D perhaps matching TRBD1 (6 bases). Trimming stripped 7 bases from V and 2 bases from J, with 11 bases between. The CDR3 sequence is 13 residues long. CDR1 LNHDA and CDR2 SQIVND come from the germline V gene (reference sequence).

The CDR3 loop reads CASSPGLRGTGELFF. The CDR3 DNA is TGTGCCAGCAGCCCCGGCCTCCGAGGGACCGGGGAGCTGTTTTTT. This chain connects TRBV5-4 to TRBJ2-2; possibly TRBD2 for D (5 bases). Trimming cost V 4 bases and J 5 bases, with 15 bases left between them. Germline CDR1 is SGHNT and CDR2 is YYREEE (reference sequence). The CDR3 sequence is 15 residues long. The whole variable domain, remainder taken from reference TRBV5-4 and TRBJ2-2, is ETGVTQSPTHLIKTRGQQVTLRCSSQSGHNTVSWYQQALGQGPQFIFQYYREEENGRGNFPPRFSGLQFPNYSSELNVNALELDDSALYLCASSPGLRGTGELFFGEGSRLTVL.

This chain connects TRBV5-6 to TRBJ1-6; no firm D call. This CDR3 comprises 16 residues. Trimming removed 3 bases from V and 4 bases from J, with 14 bases in between. Germline V gives CDR1 SGHDT, CDR2 YYEEEE. CDR3 DNA sequence: TGTGCCAGCAGCTCGATGGCGGACTTTTATAATTCACCCCTCCACTTT. This translates into CASSSMADFYNSPLHF.

This rearrangement joins TRBV3-1 (or the pseudogene TRBV3-2) to TRBJ1-1, with 8 bases lining up with TRBD1. CDR1 LGHDT and CDR2 YNNKEL come from the germline V gene (reference sequence). The CDR3 length is 14 residues. V lost 6 bases to trimming and J lost 5 bases; unmatched junction nucleotides: 8. CDR3 DNA: TGTGCCAGCAGTTTAACAGGGGGACGGACTGAAGCTTTCTTT. Amino acid sequence: CASSLTGGRTEAFF.

The rearrangement joins TRBV4-2 to TRBJ2-7; D perhaps matches TRBD1 (5 bases). The CDR3 is 14 amino acids. Germline V gene sequence: CDR1 LGHNA, CDR2 YNFKEQ. Between the trimmed V and J ends, which lost 1 base and 5 bases, there was a span of 12 bases. The CDR3 sequence: CASSQGPWGDEQYF. CDR3 DNA: TGTGCCAGCAGCCAAGGCCCGTGGGGCGACGAGCAGTACTTC.

V is TRBV5-1 and J is TRBJ2-5; weak D call: TRBD2 (6 bases). The CDR3 extends over 15 amino acids. Trimming left V 4 bases short and J 0 bases short, with 13 bases between. The germline CDR1 and CDR2 sequences are SGHRS and YFSETQ. CDR3 protein: CASSRTPGDQETQYF. In nucleotides, the CDR3 is TGCGCCAGCAGCCGGACGCCGGGAGACCAAGAGACCCAGTACTTC.

Only a few counts were recorded for this clone. The V and J genes are TRBV27 and TRBJ1-1; tentative D call: TRBD1 (6 bases). Trimming stripped 6 bases from V and 6 bases from J, with 14 bases between. Germline CDR1 and CDR2: MNHEY and SMNVEV (reference sequence). The CDR3 sequence is 13 residues long. The CDR3 spells CASRTTGHSEAFF. The CDR3 region has the DNA TGTGCCAGCAGAACCACAGGGCACTCTGAAGCTTTCTTT.

The chain couples TRBV3-1 (or the pseudogene TRBV3-2) to TRBJ2-7; 12 bases are a match to TRBD2. The CDR3 is 16 residues long. The V gene's germline CDR1 is LGHDT and CDR2 YNNKEL (reference sequence). Unmatched junction bases numbered 8, after V lost 4 bases and J lost 4 bases. In DNA, the CDR3 is TGTGCCAGCAGCCGAGGACTAGCGGGGTTTGGGTACGAGCAGTACTTC. Translating gives CASSRGLAGFGYEQYF.

The chain combines TRBV3-1 (or the pseudogene TRBV3-2) with TRBJ2-7, with 10 bases identical to TRBD1. V trimming: 4 bases; J trimming: 6 bases; junction bases outside the gene matches: 6. The germline V gene has CDR1 LGHDT and CDR2 YNNKEL (reference sequence). The CDR3 runs to 14 residues. The CDR3 here is CASSRLTGGLEQYF. DNA for the CDR3: TGTGCCAGCAGCCGATTGACAGGGGGCCTCGAGCAGTACTTC.

The gene calls are TRBV2 and TRBJ2-7; the D gene is possibly TRBD1 (5 bases). This CDR3 has 14 residues. Trimming pared 7 bases from V and 0 bases from J, leaving 13 bases between. The V gene's germline CDR1 is SNHLY and CDR2 FYNNEI. CDR3 nucleotide sequence: TGTGCCAGCAAGTCGACAGATGTCTCCTACGAGCAGTACTTC. Its protein product is CASKSTDVSYEQYF.

This sequence joins TRBV5-4 and TRBJ2-7, with a weak D call TRBD2 (5 bases). The germline V gene encodes CDR1 SGHNT and CDR2 YYREEE (reference sequence). There are 15 residues in the CDR3. The V end lost 4 bases, the J end lost 2 bases, and 16 bases lay between the germline ends. This CDR3 is CASSPQVGAAYEQYF. The CDR3 nucleotides read TGTGCCAGCAGCCCCCAGGTGGGAGCGGCCTACGAGCAGTACTTC.

This sequence joins TRBV10-1 and TRBJ2-2; D perhaps matches TRBD1 (6 bases). This CDR3 is 16 amino acids long. The V end lost 6 bases, the J end lost 1 base, and 15 bases lay between the germline ends. Germline CDR1 and CDR2: WNHNN and SYGVQD (reference sequence). The CDR3 DNA is TGCGCCAGCAGCGGCCGGGGCAGGGGGAACACCGGGGAGCTGTTTTTT. It specifies CASSGRGRGNTGELFF.

This sequence joins TRBV4-3 and TRBJ2-2; D gene ambiguous. Germline V gene lookup returns CDR1 LGHNA and CDR2 YSLEER. V lost 3 bases and J 1 base, leaving 9 bases between the germline ends. This CDR3 is 15 amino acids long. Here the CDR3 reads CASSQRRQNTGELFF. The CDR3 DNA is TGCGCCAGCAGCCAGAGAAGACAGAACACCGGGGAGCTGTTTTTT.